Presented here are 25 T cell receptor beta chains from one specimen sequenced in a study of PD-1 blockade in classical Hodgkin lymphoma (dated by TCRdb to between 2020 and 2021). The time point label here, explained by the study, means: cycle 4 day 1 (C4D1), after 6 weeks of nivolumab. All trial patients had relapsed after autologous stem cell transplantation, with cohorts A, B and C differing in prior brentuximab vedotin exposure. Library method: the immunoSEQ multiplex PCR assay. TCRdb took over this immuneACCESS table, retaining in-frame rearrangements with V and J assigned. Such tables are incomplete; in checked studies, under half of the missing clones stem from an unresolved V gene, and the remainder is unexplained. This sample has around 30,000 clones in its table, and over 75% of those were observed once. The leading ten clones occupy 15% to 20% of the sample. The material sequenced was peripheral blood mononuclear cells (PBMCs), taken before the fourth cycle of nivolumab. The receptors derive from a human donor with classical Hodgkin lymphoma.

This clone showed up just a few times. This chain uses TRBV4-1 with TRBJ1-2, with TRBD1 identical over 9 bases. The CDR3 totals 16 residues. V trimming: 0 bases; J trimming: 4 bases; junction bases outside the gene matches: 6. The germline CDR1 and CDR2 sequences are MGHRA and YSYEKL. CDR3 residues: CASSQETGGPSYGYTF. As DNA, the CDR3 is TGCGCCAGCAGCCAAGAGACAGGGGGACCCTCCTATGGCTACACCTTC.

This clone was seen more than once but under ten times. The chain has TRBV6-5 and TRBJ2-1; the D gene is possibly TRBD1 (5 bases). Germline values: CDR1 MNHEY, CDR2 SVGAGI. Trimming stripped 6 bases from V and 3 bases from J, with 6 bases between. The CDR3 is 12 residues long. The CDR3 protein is CASRDNYNEQFF. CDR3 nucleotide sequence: TGTGCCAGCAGGGACAACTACAATGAGCAGTTCTTC.

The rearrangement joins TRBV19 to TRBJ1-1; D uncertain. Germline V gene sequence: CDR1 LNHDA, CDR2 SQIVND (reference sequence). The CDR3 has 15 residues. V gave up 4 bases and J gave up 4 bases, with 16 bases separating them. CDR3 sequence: CASSTPRRGATEAFF. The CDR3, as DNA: TGTGCCAGTAGTACCCCTAGGCGGGGAGCCACTGAAGCTTTCTTT.

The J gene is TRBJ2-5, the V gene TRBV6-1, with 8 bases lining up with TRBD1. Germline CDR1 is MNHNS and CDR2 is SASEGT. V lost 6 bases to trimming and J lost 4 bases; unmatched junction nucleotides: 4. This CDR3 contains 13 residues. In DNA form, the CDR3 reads TGTGCCAGCAGCCCGACAGGGGTAGAGACCCAGTACTTC. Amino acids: CASSPTGVETQYF.

CDR3 in amino acids: CASSERVPGNTIYF. The DNA for the CDR3 is TGTGCCAGCAGTGAAAGGGTCCCTGGAAACACCATATATTTT. The chain employs TRBV2 and TRBJ1-3; D ambiguous. Trimming removed 2 bases from V and 2 bases from J, with 7 bases in between. The CDR3 sequence is 14 residues long. Germline V gives CDR1 SNHLY, CDR2 FYNNEI.

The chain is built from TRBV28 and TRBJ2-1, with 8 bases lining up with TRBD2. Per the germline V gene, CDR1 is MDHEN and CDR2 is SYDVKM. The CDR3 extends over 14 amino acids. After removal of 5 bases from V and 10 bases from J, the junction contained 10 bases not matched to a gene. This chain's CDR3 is CASSVLAGLGEQFF. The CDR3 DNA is TGTGCCAGCAGTGTTCTAGCGGGCCTCGGGGAGCAGTTCTTC. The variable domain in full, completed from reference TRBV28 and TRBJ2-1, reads DVKVTQSSRYLVKRTGEKVFLECVQDMDHENMFWYRQDPGLGLRLIYFSYDVKMKEKGDIPEGYSVSREKKERFSLILESASTNQTSMYLCASSVLAGLGEQFFGPGTRLTVL.

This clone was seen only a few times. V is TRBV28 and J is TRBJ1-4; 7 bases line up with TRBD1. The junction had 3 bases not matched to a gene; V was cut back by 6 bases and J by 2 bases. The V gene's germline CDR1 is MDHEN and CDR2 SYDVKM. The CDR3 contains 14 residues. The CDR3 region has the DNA TGTGCCAGCAGCCAGACAGGGACTAATGAAAAACTGTTTTTT. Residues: CASSQTGTNEKLFF.

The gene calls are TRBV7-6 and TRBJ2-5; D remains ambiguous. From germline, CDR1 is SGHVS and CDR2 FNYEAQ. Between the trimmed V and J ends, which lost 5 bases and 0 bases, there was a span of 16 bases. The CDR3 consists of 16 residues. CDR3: CASSAALSTYQETQYF. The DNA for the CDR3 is TGTGCCAGCAGCGCGGCACTATCTACCTACCAAGAGACCCAGTACTTC. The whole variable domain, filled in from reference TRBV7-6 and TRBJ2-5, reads GAGVSQSPRYKVTKRGQDVALRCDPISGHVSLYWYRQALGQGPEFLTYFNYEAQQDKSGLPNDRFSAERPEGSISTLTIQRTEQRDSAMYRCASSAALSTYQETQYFGPGTRLLVL.

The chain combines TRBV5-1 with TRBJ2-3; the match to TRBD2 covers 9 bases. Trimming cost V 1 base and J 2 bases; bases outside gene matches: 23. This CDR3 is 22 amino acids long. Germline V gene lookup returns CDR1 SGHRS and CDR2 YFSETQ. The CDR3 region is CASSLSGGITSGSQGDTDTQYF. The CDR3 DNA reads TGCGCCAGCAGCTTGTCTGGGGGTATCACTAGCGGGTCCCAAGGGGACACAGATACGCAGTATTTT.

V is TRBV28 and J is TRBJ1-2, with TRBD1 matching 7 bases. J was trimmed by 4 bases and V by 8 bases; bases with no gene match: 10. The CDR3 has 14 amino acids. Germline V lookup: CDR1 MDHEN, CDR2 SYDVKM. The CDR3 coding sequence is TGTGCCAGCGGGGAGGGACAGTACCTCTATGGCTACACCTTC. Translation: CASGEGQYLYGYTF.

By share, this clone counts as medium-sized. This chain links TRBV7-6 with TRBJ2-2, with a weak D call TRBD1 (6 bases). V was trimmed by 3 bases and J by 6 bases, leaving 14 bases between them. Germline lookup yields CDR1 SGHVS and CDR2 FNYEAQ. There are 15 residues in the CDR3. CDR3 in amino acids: CASSFGQGPPGELFF. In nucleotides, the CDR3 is TGTGCCAGCAGCTTTGGTCAGGGGCCCCCCGGGGAGCTGTTTTTT. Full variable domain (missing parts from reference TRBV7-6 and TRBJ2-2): GAGVSQSPRYKVTKRGQDVALRCDPISGHVSLYWYRQALGQGPEFLTYFNYEAQQDKSGLPNDRFSAERPEGSISTLTIQRTEQRDSAMYRCASSFGQGPPGELFFGEGSRLTVL.

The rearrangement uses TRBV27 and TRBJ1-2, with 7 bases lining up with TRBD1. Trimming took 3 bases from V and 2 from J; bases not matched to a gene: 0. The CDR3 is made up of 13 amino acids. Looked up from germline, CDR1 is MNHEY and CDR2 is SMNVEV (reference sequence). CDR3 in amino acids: CASSLTGNYGYTF. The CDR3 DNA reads TGTGCCAGCAGTTTGACAGGGAACTATGGCTACACCTTC.

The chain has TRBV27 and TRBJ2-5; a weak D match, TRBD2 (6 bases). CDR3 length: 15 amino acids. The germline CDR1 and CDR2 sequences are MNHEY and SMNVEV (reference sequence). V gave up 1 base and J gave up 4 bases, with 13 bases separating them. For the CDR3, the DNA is TGTGCCAGCAGTTTATGGGTCCCGGGAGTAGAGACCCAGTACTTC. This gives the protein CASSLWVPGVETQYF.

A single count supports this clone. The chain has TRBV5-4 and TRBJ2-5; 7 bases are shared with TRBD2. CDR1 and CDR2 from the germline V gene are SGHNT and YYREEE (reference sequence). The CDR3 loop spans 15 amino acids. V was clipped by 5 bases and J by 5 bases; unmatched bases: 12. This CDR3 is CASSRTPTSVETQYF. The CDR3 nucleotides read TGTGCCAGCAGTCGTACGCCTACTAGCGTGGAGACCCAGTACTTC.

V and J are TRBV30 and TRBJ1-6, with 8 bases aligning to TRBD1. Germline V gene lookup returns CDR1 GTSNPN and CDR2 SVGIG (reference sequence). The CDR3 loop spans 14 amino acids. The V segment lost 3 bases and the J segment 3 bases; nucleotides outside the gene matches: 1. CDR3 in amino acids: CAWSDRGYNSPLHF. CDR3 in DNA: TGTGCCTGGAGCGACAGGGGCTATAATTCACCCCTCCACTTT. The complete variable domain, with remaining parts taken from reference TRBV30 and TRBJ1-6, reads SQTIHQWPATLVQPVGSPLSLECTVEGTSNPNLYWYRQAAGRGLQLLFYSVGIGQISSEVPQNLSASRPQDRQFILSSKKLLLSDSGFYLCAWSDRGYNSPLHFGNGTRLTVT.

CDR3 DNA sequence: TGTGCCAGCAGTGACCGGGTTGACGGCTACACCTTC. It translates to CASSDRVDGYTF. The chain recombines TRBV6-1 with TRBJ1-2; no reliable D call. V lost 3 bases and J 8 bases, leaving 10 bases between the germline ends. The CDR3 loop spans 12 amino acids. The germline V gene encodes CDR1 MNHNS and CDR2 SASEGT.

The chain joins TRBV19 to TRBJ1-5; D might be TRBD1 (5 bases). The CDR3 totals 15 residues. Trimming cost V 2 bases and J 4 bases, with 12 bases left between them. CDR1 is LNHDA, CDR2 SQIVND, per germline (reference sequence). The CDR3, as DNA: TGTGCCAGTAGTATAATAGGAGACAGTAATCAGCCCCAGCATTTT. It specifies CASSIIGDSNQPQHF.

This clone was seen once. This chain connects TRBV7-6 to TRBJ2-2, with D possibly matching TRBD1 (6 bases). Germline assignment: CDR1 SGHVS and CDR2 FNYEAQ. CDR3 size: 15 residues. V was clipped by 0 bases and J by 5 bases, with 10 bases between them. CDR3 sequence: CASSLAVQGTGELFF. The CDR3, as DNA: TGTGCCAGCAGCTTAGCCGTACAGGGAACCGGGGAGCTGTTTTTT.

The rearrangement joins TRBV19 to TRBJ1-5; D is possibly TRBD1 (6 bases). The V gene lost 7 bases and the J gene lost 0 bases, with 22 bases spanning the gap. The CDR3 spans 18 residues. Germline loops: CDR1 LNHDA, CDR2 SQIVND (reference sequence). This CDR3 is CASNDPARGGYSNQPQHF. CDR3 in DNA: TGTGCCAGTAATGACCCCGCCAGGGGAGGATATAGCAATCAGCCCCAGCATTTT.

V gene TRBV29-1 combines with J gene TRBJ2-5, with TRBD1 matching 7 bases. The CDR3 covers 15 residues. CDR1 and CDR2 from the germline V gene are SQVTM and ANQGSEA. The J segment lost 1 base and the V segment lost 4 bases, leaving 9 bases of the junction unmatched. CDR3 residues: CSVVDIEGAQETQYF. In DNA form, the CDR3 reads TGCAGCGTTGTGGATATAGAGGGGGCCCAAGAGACCCAGTACTTC.

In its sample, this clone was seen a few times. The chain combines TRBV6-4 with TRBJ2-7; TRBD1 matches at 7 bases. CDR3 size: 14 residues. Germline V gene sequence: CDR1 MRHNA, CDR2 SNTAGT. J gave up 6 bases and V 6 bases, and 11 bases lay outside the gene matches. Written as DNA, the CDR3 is TGTGCCAGCAGCCCAGGGGGTATCAAGGGCGAGCAGTACTTC. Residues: CASSPGGIKGEQYF.

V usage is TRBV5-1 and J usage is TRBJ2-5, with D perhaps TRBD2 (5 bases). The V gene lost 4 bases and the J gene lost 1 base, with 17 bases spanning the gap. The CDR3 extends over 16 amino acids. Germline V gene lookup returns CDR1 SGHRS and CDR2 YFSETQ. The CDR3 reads CASSRTSEETQETQYF. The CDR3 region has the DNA TGCGCCAGCAGCCGCACCTCGGAGGAGACCCAAGAGACCCAGTACTTC.

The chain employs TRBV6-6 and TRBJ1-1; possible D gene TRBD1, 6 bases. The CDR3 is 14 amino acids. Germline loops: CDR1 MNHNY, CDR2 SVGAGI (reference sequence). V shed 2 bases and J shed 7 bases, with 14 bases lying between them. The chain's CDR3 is CASSYETGPREAFF. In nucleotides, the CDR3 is TGTGCCAGCAGTTACGAGACAGGTCCACGTGAAGCTTTCTTT.

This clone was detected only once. The DNA of the CDR3 is TGTGCCAGCAGTTCAACGAAGAACAGGGAGTACTTC. This codes for CASSSTKNREYF. The genes are TRBV28 and TRBJ2-7; D is perhaps TRBD1 (6 bases). CDR3 length equals 12 residues. Trimming stripped 4 bases from V and 11 bases from J, with 15 bases between. Germline V gene data show CDR1 as MDHEN and CDR2 as SYDVKM.

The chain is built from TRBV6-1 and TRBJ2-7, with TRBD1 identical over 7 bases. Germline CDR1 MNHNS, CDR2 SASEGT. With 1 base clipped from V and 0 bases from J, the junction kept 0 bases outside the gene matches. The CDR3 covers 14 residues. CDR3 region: CASSEDRGSYEQYF. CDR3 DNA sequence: TGTGCCAGCAGTGAAGACAGGGGCTCCTACGAGCAGTACTTC.